This T cell receptor (beta chain) was identified in a study of cytomegalovirus exposure and HLA in healthy donors. It was with 60 Vbeta and 13 Jbeta primers that the PCR ran. This table comes from immunoSEQ multiplex PCR, and its TCRdb copy is limited to in-frame clones, with some not included. The table includes around 90,000 clones, around 64% detected once. This CDR3 contains 15 residues. The V end was cut by 5 bases, the J end by 4 bases, with 16 bases between. Germline V lookup: CDR1 SGHTA, CDR2 FQGTGA. The V and J genes are TRBV7-3 and TRBJ2-3, with a possible D match to TRBD2 (8 bases). The TCR comes from a human donor in good health. The sequenced sample was PBMCs. For the CDR3, the DNA is TGTGCCAGCAGCCCCGGGAGGGGGCGGGCAGATACGCAGTATTTT. Translating it yields CASSPGRGRADTQYF.